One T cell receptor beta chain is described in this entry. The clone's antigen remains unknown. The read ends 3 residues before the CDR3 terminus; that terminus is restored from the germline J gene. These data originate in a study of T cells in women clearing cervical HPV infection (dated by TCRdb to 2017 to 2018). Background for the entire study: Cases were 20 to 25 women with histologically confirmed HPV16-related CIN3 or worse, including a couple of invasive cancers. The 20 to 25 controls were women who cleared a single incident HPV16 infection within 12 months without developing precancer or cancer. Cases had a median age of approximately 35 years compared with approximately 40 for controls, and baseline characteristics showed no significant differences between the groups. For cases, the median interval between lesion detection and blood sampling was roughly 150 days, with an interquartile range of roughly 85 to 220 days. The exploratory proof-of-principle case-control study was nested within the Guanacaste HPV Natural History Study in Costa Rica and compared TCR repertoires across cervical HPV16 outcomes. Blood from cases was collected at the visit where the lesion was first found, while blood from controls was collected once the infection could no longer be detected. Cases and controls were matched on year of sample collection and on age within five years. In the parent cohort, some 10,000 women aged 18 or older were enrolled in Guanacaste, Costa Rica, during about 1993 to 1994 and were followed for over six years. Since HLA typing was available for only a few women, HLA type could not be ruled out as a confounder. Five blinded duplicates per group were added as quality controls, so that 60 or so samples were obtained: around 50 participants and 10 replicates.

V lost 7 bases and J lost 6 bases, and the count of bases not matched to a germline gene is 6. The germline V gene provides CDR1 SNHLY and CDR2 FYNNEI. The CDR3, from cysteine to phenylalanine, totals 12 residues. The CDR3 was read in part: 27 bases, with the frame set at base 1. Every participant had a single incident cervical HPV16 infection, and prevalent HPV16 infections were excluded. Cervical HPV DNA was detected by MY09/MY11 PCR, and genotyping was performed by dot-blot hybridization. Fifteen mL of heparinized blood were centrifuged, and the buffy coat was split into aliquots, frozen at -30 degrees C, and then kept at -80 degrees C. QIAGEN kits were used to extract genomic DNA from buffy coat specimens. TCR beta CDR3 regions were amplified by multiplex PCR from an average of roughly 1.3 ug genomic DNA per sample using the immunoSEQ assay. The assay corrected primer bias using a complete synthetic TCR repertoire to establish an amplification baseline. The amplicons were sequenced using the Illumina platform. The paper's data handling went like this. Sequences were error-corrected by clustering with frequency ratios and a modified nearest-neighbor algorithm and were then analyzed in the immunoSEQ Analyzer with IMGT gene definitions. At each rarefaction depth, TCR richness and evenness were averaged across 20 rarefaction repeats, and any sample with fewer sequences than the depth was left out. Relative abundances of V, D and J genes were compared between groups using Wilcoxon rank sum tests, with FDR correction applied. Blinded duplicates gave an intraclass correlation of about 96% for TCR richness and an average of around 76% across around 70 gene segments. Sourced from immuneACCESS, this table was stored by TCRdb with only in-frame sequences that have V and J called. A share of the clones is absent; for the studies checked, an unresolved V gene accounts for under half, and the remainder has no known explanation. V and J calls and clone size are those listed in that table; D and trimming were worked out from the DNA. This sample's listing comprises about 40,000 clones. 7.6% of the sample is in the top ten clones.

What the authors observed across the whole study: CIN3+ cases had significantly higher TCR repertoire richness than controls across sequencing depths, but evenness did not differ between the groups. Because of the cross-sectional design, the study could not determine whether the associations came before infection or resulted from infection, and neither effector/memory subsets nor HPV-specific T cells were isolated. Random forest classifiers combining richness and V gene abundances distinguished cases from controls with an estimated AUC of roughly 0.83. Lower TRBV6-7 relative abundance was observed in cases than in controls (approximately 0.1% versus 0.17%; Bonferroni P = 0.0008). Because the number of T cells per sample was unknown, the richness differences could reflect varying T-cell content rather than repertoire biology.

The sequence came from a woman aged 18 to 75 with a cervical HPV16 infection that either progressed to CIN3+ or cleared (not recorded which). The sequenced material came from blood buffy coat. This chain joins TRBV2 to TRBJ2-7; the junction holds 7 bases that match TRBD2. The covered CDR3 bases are TGTGCCAGCACCGCGGGAGAGCGCGAG. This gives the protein CASTAGERE. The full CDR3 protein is CASTAGEREQYF.